What follows are 30 T cell receptor beta chains derived from one specimen sequenced in a study of T cells in Graves' hyperthyroidism and ophthalmopathy. There were TCR beta CDR3 regions amplified from RNA transcripts. TCR CDR3 underwent first-round RT-PCR with the HTBI primer set. TCRdb ran MiXCR on the multiplex PCR reads and lists one entry per CDR3 protein. This sample has 300,000 to 450,000 distinct CDR3 sequences, with less than 20% found just once. The sequenced sample was blood. These receptors came from a woman aged 35 to 49 with Graves' ophthalmopathy.

CDR3 sequence: CATSGQDGEQYF. The CDR3 DNA reads as TGTGCCACCAGTGGGCAGGATGGCGAGCAGTACTTC. The J gene is TRBJ2-7, the V gene TRBV24-1; D ambiguous. Germline lookup yields CDR1 KGHDR and CDR2 SFDVKD. The CDR3 is 12 amino acids. With 5 bases removed from V and 6 bases from J, the gap between germline ends came to 10 bases.

The chain has TRBV12-3 or TRBV12-4 and TRBJ2-7, with TRBD2 matching 9 bases. The CDR3 contains 13 residues. J gave up 3 bases and V 6 bases, and 3 bases lay outside the gene matches. DNA of the CDR3: TGTGCCAGCAGAGCTAGCGGGAACTACGAGCAGTACTTC. This translates into CASRASGNYEQYF.

This clonotype was detected ten times or more. This CDR3 is CASGTGGVTDTQYF. For the CDR3, the DNA is TGTGCCAGCGGAACAGGGGGCGTGACAGATACGCAGTATTTT. This chain joins TRBV6-1 and TRBJ2-3; 9 positions match TRBD1. V trimming: 8 bases; J trimming: 3 bases; junction bases outside the gene matches: 6. Germline V gene data show CDR1 as MNHNS and CDR2 as SASEGT. CDR3 length equals 14 residues.

In this sample, this clonotype turned up many times. The V and J genes are TRBV13 and TRBJ2-7; no definite D call. Trimming cost V 3 bases and J 3 bases, with 6 bases left between them. The germline CDR1 and CDR2 sequences are PRHDT and FYEKMQ (reference sequence). The CDR3 has 12 amino acids. DNA of the CDR3: TGTGCCAGCAGCTTCTTGAACTACGAGCAGTACTTC. This gives the protein CASSFLNYEQYF.

The V gene is TRBV20-1, the J gene TRBJ2-7; TRBD2 agrees at 7 bases. Germline CDR1 and CDR2: DFQATT and SNEGSKA (reference sequence). This CDR3 comprises 15 residues. V was clipped by 5 bases and J by 2 bases; unmatched bases: 12. The CDR3 region has the DNA TGCAGTGCTTCCGGGGGTAGCGGGCCTACCTACGAGCAGTACTTC. Translation: CSASGGSGPTYEQYF.

In this sample, this clonotype turned up many times. The V gene is TRBV7-2, the J gene TRBJ2-3, with D hard to call. This CDR3 has 13 amino acids. Trimming left V 4 bases short and J 6 bases short, with 11 bases between. CDR1 SGHTA and CDR2 FQGNSA come from the germline V gene. CDR3: CASSSALVDTQYF. CDR3 sequence (DNA): TGTGCCAGCAGCTCCGCCCTGGTGGATACGCAGTATTTT.

V gene TRBV19 combines with J gene TRBJ1-1; unclear D gene. Trimming stripped 2 bases from V and 0 bases from J, with 7 bases between. This CDR3 has 14 amino acids. The germline V gene has CDR1 LNHDA and CDR2 SQIVND (reference sequence). The CDR3 region has the DNA TGTGCCAGTAGTATATCCAGGATGAACACTGAAGCTTTCTTT. This encodes CASSISRMNTEAFF.

This clonotype came up many times. V usage is TRBV28 and J usage is TRBJ1-5; 7 bases are a match to TRBD1. CDR1 MDHEN and CDR2 SYDVKM come from the germline V gene. This CDR3 region has 15 residues. V lost 7 bases and J lost 9; bases outside the gene matches: 15. CDR3 protein: CASNIGQGESRPQHF. In nucleotides, the CDR3 is TGTGCCAGCAACATCGGGCAGGGGGAATCACGGCCCCAGCATTTT.

In this sample, this clonotype turned up many times. The chain recombines TRBV19 with TRBJ1-5; possibly TRBD1 for D (5 bases). Germline V CDR1 and CDR2: LNHDA, SQIVND (reference sequence). V lost 4 bases to trimming and J lost 7 bases, with 11 bases between them. The CDR3 is made up of 13 amino acids. CDR3 coding DNA: TGTGCCAGTAGTAAGGGGTCGGGGCAGCCCCAGCATTTT. Translation: CASSKGSGQPQHF.

This clonotype was detected many times. The chain uses TRBV29-1 and TRBJ1-2, with 9 nucleotides matching TRBD1. The CDR3 has 12 residues. Germline CDR1 and CDR2: SQVTM and ANQGSEA. The V and J ends lost 7 bases and 6 bases, in that order; junction bases with no gene match: 6. The DNA for the CDR3 is TGCAGCGCCAGAGACAGGGGGGATGGCTACACCTTC. This codes for CSARDRGDGYTF.

This clonotype was seen repeatedly, ten times or more. The gene calls are TRBV9 and TRBJ2-5; no reliable D call. The CDR3 loop spans 14 amino acids. Trimming cost V 0 bases and J 2 bases, with 8 bases left between them. In germline, CDR1 is SGDLS, CDR2 YYNGEE. Here the CDR3 DNA reads TGTGCCAGCAGCGTAGAGCTCAGGCAAGAGACCCAGTACTTC. Its protein is CASSVELRQETQYF.

This clonotype was observed at least ten times. This chain connects TRBV29-1 to TRBJ2-2; D not resolved. The CDR3 spans 12 residues. The germline V and J ends were trimmed by 6 bases and 1 base, with 6 bases remaining between them. CDR1 and CDR2 (germline): SQVTM, ANQGSEA. This CDR3 is CSVTWNTGELFF. Written as DNA, the CDR3 is TGCAGCGTAACGTGGAACACCGGGGAGCTGTTTTTT.

V is TRBV24-1 and J is TRBJ1-2, with TRBD1 as a possible D gene (5 bases). The length of the CDR3 is 16 residues. CDR1 KGHDR and CDR2 SFDVKD come from the germline V gene. V gave up 3 bases and J gave up 3 bases, with 16 bases separating them. The CDR3 DNA follows: TGTGCCACCAGTGATACATCCGGGACGGCAGACTATGGCTACACCTTC. It translates to CATSDTSGTADYGYTF.

This clonotype occurred many times. The gene calls are TRBV19 and TRBJ2-2; TRBD1 matches at 7 bases. V lost 7 bases, J lost 1 base, and 3 bases stayed unmatched. Germline V gene sequence: CDR1 LNHDA, CDR2 SQIVND (reference sequence). This CDR3 spans 14 amino acids. The CDR3 protein is CASTGTVNTGELFF. The CDR3, as DNA: TGTGCCAGTACCGGGACAGTGAACACCGGGGAGCTGTTTTTT.

There are many counts of this clonotype. This chain uses TRBV30 with TRBJ2-5; D may match TRBD1 or TRBD2 (5 bases each). Germline V gene data show CDR1 as GTSNPN and CDR2 as SVGIG (reference sequence). The germline V and J ends were trimmed by 1 base and 2 bases, with 14 bases remaining between them. The CDR3 runs to 15 residues. The CDR3 DNA is TGTGCCTGGAGTGGTACGGGGCGGAAACAAGAGACCCAGTACTTC. Translation gives CAWSGTGRKQETQYF.

In its sample, this clonotype was seen many times. A much larger clone differs from this one at a single base, so this may be a read error. The chain has TRBV6-1 and TRBJ2-7; D gene uncertain. Trimming cost V 3 bases and J 4 bases, with 10 bases left between them. This CDR3 is 13 amino acids long. Germline CDR1 reads MNHNS; CDR2 reads SASEGT. The CDR3 coding sequence is TGTGCCAGCAGTGATTGTAGGAGATACGAGCAGTACTTC. It encodes CASSDCRRYEQYF.

J is TRBJ2-7 and V is TRBV6-5, with D hard to call. The CDR3 sequence is 14 residues long. The V end lost 8 bases, the J end lost 5 bases, and 19 bases lay between the germline ends. Germline V CDR1 and CDR2: MNHEY, SVGAGI. CDR3 nucleotides: TGTGCCAGCGGTTTTATGACCGGGCGGAACGAGCAGTACTTC. Translated: CASGFMTGRNEQYF.

V is TRBV7-9 and J is TRBJ2-2; 8 bases fit TRBD2. The germline V gene encodes CDR1 SEHNR and CDR2 FQNEAQ (reference sequence). J lost 4 bases, V lost 8 bases, and 9 bases had no gene match. This CDR3 spans 15 amino acids. CDR3 in DNA: TGTGCCAGCGGCCCTGGGCTAGCGGGCACCGGGGAGCTGTTTTTT. Translation: CASGPGLAGTGELFF.

The chain links TRBV18 to TRBJ1-1, with 7 bases lining up with TRBD1. This CDR3 is built from 15 residues. Germline-derived CDR1 and CDR2 are KGHSH and LQKENI. V shed 5 bases, J shed 5 bases, and the junction held 11 bases outside the gene matches. As DNA, the CDR3 is TGTGCCAGCTCATCTCAAGGGGGCTCGGGGACTGAAGCTTTCTTT. It codes for CASSSQGGSGTEAFF.

The table lists this clonotype with many counts. The chain joins TRBV27 to TRBJ1-5; perhaps TRBD1 as D (5 bases). The germline gives CDR1 MNHEY, CDR2 SMNVEV (reference sequence). V was cut by 4 bases and J by 0 bases, with 10 bases left in between. The CDR3 runs to 15 residues. CDR3 sequence: CASSSTAFSNQPQHF. CDR3 DNA: TGTGCCAGCAGTTCGACAGCCTTTAGCAATCAGCCCCAGCATTTT.

This clonotype was recorded at least ten times. V usage is TRBV12-5 and J usage is TRBJ2-4; D not certain. The CDR3 is made up of 12 amino acids. V was trimmed by 2 bases and J by 7 bases, leaving 6 bases between them. Germline lookup yields CDR1 LGHNT and CDR2 FRNRAP. CDR3 nucleotides: TGTGCTAGTGGTTTGAATTCGAACATTCAGTACTTC. Residues: CASGLNSNIQYF.

This clonotype was recorded at least ten times. This sequence joins TRBV28 and TRBJ2-5; 9 nucleotides match TRBD1. The junction had 13 bases not matched to a gene; V was cut back by 6 bases and J by 5 bases. Looked up from germline, CDR1 is MDHEN and CDR2 is SYDVKM. The CDR3 loop spans 16 amino acids. DNA of the CDR3: TGTGCCAGCAGCCAATTACCGGGACAGGGCATTGAGACCCAGTACTTC. Its translation: CASSQLPGQGIETQYF.

The gene calls are TRBV6-5 and TRBJ1-1; 8 bases are shared with TRBD1. This CDR3 has 15 amino acids. Germline V CDR1 and CDR2: MNHEY, SVGAGI. J gave up 5 bases and V 4 bases, and 9 bases lay outside the gene matches. The CDR3 DNA follows: TGTGCCAGCAGTTTTTCAGGGGGCGCGAGAACTGAAGCTTTCTTT. This gives the protein CASSFSGGARTEAFF.

In its sample, this clonotype was seen many times. The J gene is TRBJ2-2, the V gene TRBV7-9; D may be TRBD1 (5 bases). V was pared by 2 bases and J by 1 base, with 11 bases between. Germline CDR1 reads SEHNR; CDR2 reads FQNEAQ (reference sequence). The CDR3 spans 16 residues. The CDR3 DNA is TGTGCCAGCAGCTTATTAGTGGGGCAGAACACCGGGGAGCTGTTTTTT. It specifies CASSLLVGQNTGELFF.

This clonotype showed up many times. V and J are TRBV7-9 and TRBJ1-2, with D possibly matching TRBD1 (5 bases). Trimming left V 3 bases short and J 3 bases short, with 14 bases between. Germline-derived CDR1 and CDR2 are SEHNR and FQNEAQ (reference sequence). The CDR3 spans 15 residues. Here the CDR3 DNA reads TGTGCCAGCAGCTTCGGGGACGGGAATTACTATGGCTACACCTTC. Residues: CASSFGDGNYYGYTF.

There are many counts of this clonotype. The chain recombines TRBV19 with TRBJ1-6, with 7 bases identical to TRBD1. Germline CDR1 is LNHDA and CDR2 is SQIVND (reference sequence). V gave up 6 bases and J gave up 7 bases; unmatched junction bases: 6. CDR3 length equals 14 residues. Here the CDR3 reads CASRSGQKNSPLHF. CDR3 nucleotides: TGTGCCAGTAGATCGGGACAGAAAAATTCACCCCTCCACTTT.

V usage is TRBV28 and J usage is TRBJ1-2; TRBD1 agrees at 12 bases. Germline V gene data show CDR1 as MDHEN and CDR2 as SYDVKM. V gave up 7 bases and J gave up 6 bases; unmatched junction bases: 9. CDR3 length: 15 residues. Here the CDR3 DNA reads TGTGCCAGCAAAGGGACAGGGGGCGGATCGGATGGCTACACCTTC. Translating gives CASKGTGGGSDGYTF.

This clonotype was counted ten times or more. The V and J genes are TRBV7-8 and TRBJ1-1, with D possibly being TRBD1 (5 bases). From germline, CDR1 is SGHVS and CDR2 FQNEAQ. The CDR3 spans 16 residues. V lost 5 bases, J lost 3 bases, and 19 bases lay in between. The CDR3 sequence is CASSRVISQGDTEAFF. The DNA of the CDR3 is TGTGCCAGCAGCCGGGTGATCTCTCAAGGGGACACTGAAGCTTTCTTT.

The chain uses TRBV27 and TRBJ1-1; TRBD1 is a possible D gene (6 bases). V was cut by 4 bases and J by 4 bases, with 13 bases left in between. The CDR3 totals 14 residues. Germline V CDR1 and CDR2: MNHEY, SMNVEV (reference sequence). The chain's CDR3 is CASSWVGGFTEAFF. CDR3 nucleotides: TGTGCCAGCAGTTGGGTCGGGGGCTTCACTGAAGCTTTCTTT.

Many counts were recorded for this clonotype. J is TRBJ1-5 and V is TRBV28; no reliable D call. CDR3 length: 14 residues. V was pared by 4 bases and J by 5 bases, with 12 bases between. Germline CDR1 is MDHEN and CDR2 is SYDVKM. The CDR3 DNA follows: TGTGCCAGCAGTTCCCTGGAGGGTCATCAGCCCCAGCATTTT. Encoded protein: CASSSLEGHQPQHF.